This TCR beta chain was sequenced for a study of blood T cell repertoires in COVID-19. As originally analysed: Nucleated cell counts were estimated from reference gene primer amplification. TCRdb's table, derived via immunoSEQ multiplex PCR, lists solely in-frame clones and lacks some. Clonal size and the V and J genes are those of that table, whereas D and trimming came from the DNA. The sample has roughly 190,000 clones; around 84% are singletons. The trim removed 2 bases at V and 0 bases at J, leaving 7 bases unmatched. Germline loops: CDR1 SGHTS, CDR2 YDEGEE. This CDR3 has 16 residues. What was sequenced was PBMCs or T cells enriched from blood (not recorded which). The chain couples TRBV5-8 to TRBJ1-2; 7 bases line up with TRBD1. This TCR came from a woman aged 25 to 39 who had been exposed to COVID-19. CDR3 nucleotide sequence: TGTGCCAGCAGCTTAATAACCGGGACAGCTAACTATGGCTACACCTTC. Translating it yields CASSLITGTANYGYTF.